Shown below are 14 T cell receptor beta chains from a single sample sequenced in a study of T cell responses to AZD1222 COVID-19 vaccine (dated by TCRdb to the early 2020s). The library was made by the immunoSEQ multiplex PCR assay. Sourced from immuneACCESS, this table was stored by TCRdb with only in-frame sequences that have V and J called. A share of the clones is absent; for the studies checked, an unresolved V gene accounts for under half, and the remainder has no known explanation. The sample data list 120,000 or so clones, and roughly 88% of these were observed just once. The ten largest clonotypes hold 25% to 35% of the sample. The sample's time point label is to be understood as: about 28 days (+/-7) after the second vaccine dose. The material sequenced was peripheral blood, taken 28 days after the second AZD1222 dose. The receptors shown here come from an adult who received the AZD1222 COVID-19 vaccine.

The J gene is TRBJ1-5, the V gene TRBV6-6; D might be TRBD1 (6 bases). Germline loops: CDR1 MNHNY, CDR2 SVGAGI (reference sequence). V was pared by 6 bases and J by 1 base, with 13 bases between. CDR3 length: 15 amino acids. CDR3: CASSPKGGSNQPQHF. The CDR3 DNA reads as TGTGCCAGCAGCCCAAAAGGGGGAAGCAATCAGCCCCAGCATTTT.

The chain employs TRBV15 and TRBJ2-3; possibly TRBD1 for D (6 bases). The germline gives CDR1 LNHNV, CDR2 YYDKDF (reference sequence). The V end lost 0 bases, the J end lost 8 bases, and 15 bases lay between the germline ends. The CDR3 spans 15 residues. This CDR3 reads CATSRDGGPGSTQYF. The CDR3 DNA reads TGTGCCACCAGCAGAGATGGGGGCCCGGGAAGTACGCAGTATTTT.

The rearrangement uses TRBV5-1 and TRBJ2-2; D not certain. The CDR3 totals 14 residues. The germline gives CDR1 SGHRS, CDR2 YFSETQ. V was pared by 4 bases and J by 5 bases, with 12 bases between. CDR3 loop: CASSTWLGTGELFF. The CDR3 DNA is TGCGCCAGCAGCACCTGGTTGGGTACCGGGGAGCTGTTTTTT. Supplemented by reference TRBV5-1 and TRBJ2-2, the full variable domain reads KAGVTQTPRYLIKTRGQQVTLSCSPISGHRSVSWYQQTPGQGLQFLFEYFSETQRNKGNFPGRFSGRQFSNSRSEMNVSTLELGDSALYLCASSTWLGTGELFFGEGSRLTVL.

This chain connects TRBV3-1 (or the pseudogene TRBV3-2) to TRBJ1-2; D is possibly TRBD1 (5 bases). V shed 1 base and J shed 3 bases, with 15 bases lying between them. The CDR3 is made up of 16 amino acids. Germline V gene data show CDR1 as LGHDT and CDR2 as YNNKEL (reference sequence). Here the CDR3 reads CASSQVVSGTHYGYTF. In DNA, the CDR3 is TGTGCCAGCAGCCAAGTAGTATCGGGGACCCACTATGGCTACACCTTC.

The chain has TRBV5-1 and TRBJ2-1; TRBD2 matches 9 bases. The ends lost 3 bases at V and 8 bases at J; junction bases unmatched: 6. Germline V gives CDR1 SGHRS, CDR2 YFSETQ. The CDR3 runs to 14 residues. CDR3 in DNA: TGCGCCAGCAGCTCGACAACTAGCGGGTATGAGCAGTTCTTC. Its translation: CASSSTTSGYEQFF.

V usage is TRBV11-3 and J usage is TRBJ2-5; the match to TRBD2 covers 10 bases. The junction had 7 bases not matched to a gene; V was cut back by 1 base and J by 2 bases. CDR1 and CDR2 (germline): SGHNT, YENEEA. This CDR3 has 17 residues. CDR3 DNA sequence: TGTGCCAGCAGCTTAGGAAGCGGGGGGGGTTTACAAGAGACCCAGTACTTC. Protein product: CASSLGSGGGLQETQYF.

The chain uses TRBV7-6 and TRBJ2-1; D is ambiguous. Germline CDR1 SGHVS, CDR2 FNYEAQ. V lost 1 base and J lost 5, with 6 bases in between. The CDR3 is 13 residues long. The CDR3 nucleotides are TGTGCCAGCAGCTTAGGGCTAAACAATGAGCAGTTCTTC. It codes for CASSLGLNNEQFF.

The chain is built from TRBV7-9 and TRBJ1-1; 7 nucleotides agree with TRBD1. Germline V gene sequence: CDR1 SEHNR, CDR2 FQNEAQ (reference sequence). V trimming: 6 bases; J trimming: 1 base; junction bases outside the gene matches: 5. The CDR3 runs to 14 residues. CDR3 sequence: CASRTDRRNTEAFF. CDR3 in DNA: TGTGCCAGCAGGACGGACAGGCGGAACACTGAAGCTTTCTTT.

V usage is TRBV6-5 and J usage is TRBJ1-3; unclear D gene. V dropped 2 bases and J dropped 4 bases, with 0 bases sitting between them. From germline, CDR1 is MNHEY and CDR2 SVGAGI. This CDR3 has 11 amino acids. In nucleotides, the CDR3 is TGTGCCAGCAGTTACGGAAACACCATATATTTT. It translates to CASSYGNTIYF.

The genes are TRBV28 and TRBJ2-1, with D uncertain. Per germline, CDR1 MDHEN and CDR2 SYDVKM. The CDR3 totals 13 residues. Trimming removed 4 bases from V and 6 bases from J, with 10 bases in between. The CDR3 is CASSSLYLNEQFF. The CDR3, as DNA: TGTGCCAGCAGTTCCCTCTATCTCAATGAGCAGTTCTTC.

The chain recombines TRBV27 with TRBJ1-6; D gene ambiguous. The CDR3 is made up of 14 amino acids. Germline V gene sequence: CDR1 MNHEY, CDR2 SMNVEV (reference sequence). V was trimmed by 3 bases and J by 7 bases, leaving 10 bases between them. The DNA of the CDR3 is TGTGCCAGCAGTTTGGGAGGGTCCAATTCACCCCTCCACTTT. As protein: CASSLGGSNSPLHF.

V usage is TRBV18 and J usage is TRBJ1-1; D might be TRBD1 (5 bases). The V and J ends lost 0 bases and 2 bases respectively, with 7 bases between them. Germline lookup yields CDR1 KGHSH and CDR2 LQKENI. The CDR3 contains 14 residues. The CDR3 reads CASSPPGGNTEAFF. The DNA for the CDR3 is TGTGCCAGCTCACCACCGGGGGGAAACACTGAAGCTTTCTTT. The full variable domain, in which reference TRBV18 and TRBJ1-1 provide the parts outside the CDR3, is NAGVMQNPRHLVRRRGQEARLRCSPMKGHSHVYWYRQLPEEGLKFMVYLQKENIIDESGMPKERFSAEFPKEGPSILRIQQVVRGDSAAYFCASSPPGGNTEAFFGQGTRLTVV.

The chain joins TRBV19 to TRBJ1-2; the match to TRBD1 covers 7 bases. In germline, CDR1 is LNHDA, CDR2 SQIVND (reference sequence). V dropped 8 bases and J dropped 3; count of bases not matched to a gene: 12. The CDR3 loop spans 15 amino acids. CDR3: CASADRAGGYYGYTF. The CDR3 bases are TGTGCCAGTGCTGACAGGGCAGGGGGGTACTATGGCTACACCTTC.

The chain links TRBV30 to TRBJ1-5; TRBD1 matches at 9 bases. V shed 1 base and J 4 bases; nucleotides not matched to a gene: 2. The CDR3 covers 14 residues. Germline V gene data show CDR1 as GTSNPN and CDR2 as SVGIG (reference sequence). The CDR3 DNA sequence: TGTGCCTGGAGTGCGACAGGGGGAAATCAGCCCCAGCATTTT. This codes for CAWSATGGNQPQHF.